The 15 T cell receptor beta chains below were found in one sample sequenced in a study of OX40 agonist ivuxolimab in advanced cancers. Receptors were amplified or captured by the immunoSEQ multiplex PCR assay. TCRdb re-hosts the immuneACCESS table, in-frame sequences only. Its copies lack some clones; in the studies checked, an unresolved V gene accounts for under half of them, and the cause for the rest is not known. This sample is represented by around 84,000 clones; over 80% of them were singletons. 0.43% of the sample lies in the top ten. This specimen consisted of CD4+ or CD8+ T cells sorted from blood, obtained in a trial of the OX40 agonist ivuxolimab. The source is an adult with an advanced solid tumor such as melanoma, head and neck, liver or kidney cancer.

The chain joins TRBV30 to TRBJ2-7; 7 positions match TRBD1. This CDR3 is built from 15 residues. Germline V gene sequence: CDR1 GTSNPN, CDR2 SVGIG (reference sequence). The ends lost 2 bases at V and 4 bases at J; junction bases unmatched: 11. The chain's CDR3 is CAWSPPGQTFYEQYF. CDR3 nucleotide sequence: TGTGCCTGGAGTCCGCCGGGACAGACATTTTACGAGCAGTACTTC.

V is TRBV5-4 and J is TRBJ2-1; 8 nucleotides align to TRBD2. The CDR3 has 16 residues. The V segment lost 4 bases and the J segment 5 bases; nucleotides outside the gene matches: 11. Germline CDR1 is SGHNT and CDR2 is YYREEE (reference sequence). In DNA, the CDR3 is TGTGCCAGCAGCGCTCGAGCGGGAGAGGTTCACAATGAGCAGTTCTTC. It encodes CASSARAGEVHNEQFF.

The chain recombines TRBV27 with TRBJ1-1, with a weak D call TRBD1 (5 bases). The CDR3 sequence is 12 residues long. The V and J ends lost 2 bases and 8 bases respectively, with 9 bases between them. In germline, CDR1 is MNHEY, CDR2 SMNVEV (reference sequence). The CDR3 reads CASSLGRQEAFF. The CDR3 DNA reads as TGTGCCAGCAGTTTAGGTCGACAGGAAGCTTTCTTT.

This chain links TRBV6-4 with TRBJ2-1; 11 bases agree with TRBD2. The CDR3 runs 17 residues. Unmatched junction bases numbered 10, after V lost 0 bases and J lost 9 bases. Germline CDR1 MRHNA, CDR2 SNTAGT. This chain's CDR3 is CASSDSRLAGGWGEQFF. CDR3 nucleotide sequence: TGTGCCAGCAGTGACTCCCGTCTAGCGGGAGGCTGGGGTGAGCAGTTCTTC.

The chain combines TRBV7-9 with TRBJ2-3; D call uncertain. The CDR3 contains 12 residues. Germline CDR1 and CDR2: SEHNR and FQNEAQ (reference sequence). V was cut by 2 bases and J by 5 bases, with 5 bases left in between. The CDR3 here is CASSLSQDTQYF. CDR3 coding DNA: TGTGCCAGCAGCTTATCCCAAGATACGCAGTATTTT. Full variable domain (rest looked up from reference TRBV7-9 and TRBJ2-3): DTGVSQNPRHKITKRGQNVTFRCDPISEHNRLYWYRQTLGQGPEFLTYFQNEAQLEKSRLLSDRFSAERPKGSFSTLEIQRTEQGDSAMYLCASSLSQDTQYFGPGTRLTVL.

The chain combines TRBV6-1 with TRBJ2-7; 7 positions agree with TRBD1. Germline V gives CDR1 MNHNS, CDR2 SASEGT. The V and J ends lost 7 bases and 2 bases, in that order; junction bases with no gene match: 8. This CDR3 spans 14 amino acids. This CDR3 is CASISTGSAYEQYF. In DNA form, the CDR3 reads TGTGCCAGCATTTCGACAGGGTCAGCCTACGAGCAGTACTTC.

In its sample, this clone was seen once. The V gene is TRBV30, the J gene TRBJ2-5; D ambiguous. CDR3 size: 12 residues. The V end was cut by 3 bases, the J end by 2 bases, with 7 bases between. The germline CDR1 and CDR2 sequences are GTSNPN and SVGIG (reference sequence). As DNA, the CDR3 is TGTGCCTGGAGACCCCAACAAGAGACCCAGTACTTC. Translation: CAWRPQQETQYF.

The chain combines TRBV5-4 with TRBJ2-3, with 8 bases aligning to TRBD1. V shed 4 bases, J shed 4 bases, and the junction held 8 bases outside the gene matches. The CDR3 sequence is 15 residues long. CDR1 is SGHNT, CDR2 YYREEE, per germline (reference sequence). CDR3 nucleotides: TGTGCCAGCAGCCGCCCCGCAGGGGGCCCAGATACGCAGTATTTT. It codes for CASSRPAGGPDTQYF.

V gene TRBV15 combines with J gene TRBJ1-2, with D uncertain. V shed 3 bases and J shed 8 bases, with 10 bases lying between them. CDR3 size: 12 residues. CDR1 and CDR2 from the germline V gene are LNHNV and YYDKDF (reference sequence). The CDR3 region is CATSRAAGGYTF. In nucleotides, the CDR3 is TGTGCCACCAGCAGGGCCGCGGGCGGCTACACCTTC. Drawing the rest from reference TRBV15 and TRBJ1-2, the complete variable domain is DAMVIQNPRYQVTQFGKPVTLSCSQTLNHNVMYWYQQKSSQAPKLLFHYYDKDFNNEADTPDNFQSRRPNTSFCFLDIRSPGLGDTAMYLCATSRAAGGYTFGSGTRLTVV.

In this sample, this clone turned up once. The CDR3, as DNA: TGTGCCAGCAGCTTGGCCGGGGGGCGCAGCTATGGCTACACCTTC. Protein sequence: CASSLAGGRSYGYTF. This chain connects TRBV5-8 to TRBJ1-2, with D possibly matching TRBD1 (6 bases). Germline V gene lookup returns CDR1 SGHTS and CDR2 YDEGEE. The CDR3 runs to 15 residues. Trimming cost V 0 bases and J 4 bases, with 13 bases left between them.

V usage is TRBV27 and J usage is TRBJ2-7, with TRBD1 identical over 10 bases. The CDR3 totals 15 residues. In germline, CDR1 is MNHEY, CDR2 SMNVEV (reference sequence). The ends lost 5 bases at V and 2 bases at J; junction bases unmatched: 6. CDR3: CASSTLGQGPYEQYF. For the CDR3, the DNA is TGTGCCAGCAGTACCCTGGGACAGGGGCCCTACGAGCAGTACTTC.

This chain connects TRBV2 to TRBJ2-1; D is unresolved. The CDR3 length is 13 residues. V dropped 6 bases and J dropped 2 bases, with 8 bases sitting between them. Germline CDR1 SNHLY, CDR2 FYNNEI. The CDR3: CASRLQTYNEQFF. As DNA, the CDR3 is TGTGCCAGCAGGTTACAAACCTACAATGAGCAGTTCTTC. The whole variable domain, filled in from reference TRBV2 and TRBJ2-1, reads EPEVTQTPSHQVTQMGQEVILRCVPISNHLYFYWYRQILGQKVEFLVSFYNNEISEKSEIFDDQFSVERPDGSNFTLKIRSTKLEDSAMYFCASRLQTYNEQFFGPGTRLTVL.

This clone showed up just a few times. V usage is TRBV2 and J usage is TRBJ2-2; 7 bases line up with TRBD1. Trimming at V came to 1 base and at J to 3 bases, leaving 2 bases not matched to a gene. The germline gives CDR1 SNHLY, CDR2 FYNNEI. The CDR3 is 15 residues long. The CDR3 nucleotides read TGTGCCAGCAGTGAAGGCAGGGGGTACACCGGGGAGCTGTTTTTT. Amino acids: CASSEGRGYTGELFF.

V usage is TRBV6-1 and J usage is TRBJ1-3, with D unclear. There are 16 residues in the CDR3. CDR1 and CDR2 (germline): MNHNS, SASEGT. V gave up 2 bases and J gave up 1 base, with 12 bases separating them. CDR3 sequence: CASSEFRLGSGNTIYF. The CDR3 nucleotides read TGTGCCAGCAGTGAATTCAGACTGGGATCTGGAAACACCATATATTTT.

This chain connects TRBV5-1 to TRBJ2-2, with D unresolved. The CDR3 is made up of 17 amino acids. Germline CDR1 reads SGHRS; CDR2 reads YFSETQ. Trimming shortened V by 1 base and J by 0 bases, and 13 bases separated the two germline ends. CDR3 bases: TGCGCCAGCAGCTTGTGGCAGATAGATGCGAACACCGGGGAGCTGTTTTTT. Its protein is CASSLWQIDANTGELFF. Full variable domain (missing parts from reference TRBV5-1 and TRBJ2-2): KAGVTQTPRYLIKTRGQQVTLSCSPISGHRSVSWYQQTPGQGLQFLFEYFSETQRNKGNFPGRFSGRQFSNSRSEMNVSTLELGDSALYLCASSLWQIDANTGELFFGEGSRLTVL.